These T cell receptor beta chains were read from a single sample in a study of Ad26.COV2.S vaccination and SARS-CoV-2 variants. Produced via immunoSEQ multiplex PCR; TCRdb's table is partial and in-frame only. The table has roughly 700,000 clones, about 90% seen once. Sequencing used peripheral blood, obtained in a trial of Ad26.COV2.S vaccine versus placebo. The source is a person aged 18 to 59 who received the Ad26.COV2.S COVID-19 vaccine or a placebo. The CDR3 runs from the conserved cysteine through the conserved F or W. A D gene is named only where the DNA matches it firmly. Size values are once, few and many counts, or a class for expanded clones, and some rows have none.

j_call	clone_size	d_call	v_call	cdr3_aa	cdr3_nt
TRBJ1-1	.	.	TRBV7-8	CASSFGPQNTEAFF	TGTGCCAGCAGCTTTGGACCCCAGAACACTGAAGCTTTCTTT
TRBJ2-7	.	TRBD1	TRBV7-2	CASSLGQGAYEQYF	TGTGCCAGCAGCTTGGGGCAGGGGGCTTACGAGCAGTACTTC
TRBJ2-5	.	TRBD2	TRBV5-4	CASSRQREGQYF	TGTGCCAGCAGCAGGCAGCGGGAGGGCCAGTACTTC
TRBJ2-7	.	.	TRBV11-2	CASSFQTVLRYEQYF	TGTGCCAGCAGCTTCCAGACAGTTCTTCGTTACGAGCAGTACTTC
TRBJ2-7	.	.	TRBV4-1	CASSQLQAERDEQYF	TGCGCCAGCAGCCAATTACAGGCGGAAAGGGACGAGCAGTACTTC
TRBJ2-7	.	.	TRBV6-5	CASGDRDSYEQYF	TGTGCCAGCGGGGACCGAGATTCCTACGAGCAGTACTTC
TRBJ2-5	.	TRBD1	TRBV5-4	CASSLATGGYGETQYF	TGTGCCAGCAGCTTGGCGACAGGGGGCTATGGTGAGACCCAGTACTTC
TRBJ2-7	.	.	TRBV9	CASSPAGTDYEQYF	TGTGCCAGCAGCCCAGCCGGGACCGACTACGAGCAGTACTTC
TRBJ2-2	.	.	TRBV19	CASSIVSWGRSAGELFF	TGTGCCAGTAGTATAGTATCCTGGGGTAGGAGCGCCGGGGAGCTGTTTTTT
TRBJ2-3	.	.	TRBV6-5	CATNRVPDTQYF	TGTGCCACGAACAGGGTCCCAGATACGCAGTATTTT
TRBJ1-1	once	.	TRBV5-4	CASSLGNGEAFF	TGTGCCAGCAGCTTAGGGAACGGTGAAGCTTTCTTT
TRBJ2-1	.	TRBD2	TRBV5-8	CASRLGAGYEQFF	TGTGCCAGCAGGTTGGGAGCGGGATATGAGCAGTTCTTC
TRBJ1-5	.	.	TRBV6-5	CASMLNQPQHF	TGTGCCAGCATGCTCAATCAGCCCCAGCATTTT
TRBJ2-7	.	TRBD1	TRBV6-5	CASRTGVYEQYF	TGTGCCAGCCGGACAGGGGTCTACGAGCAGTACTTC
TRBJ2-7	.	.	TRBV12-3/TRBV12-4	CASSLGQVEYF	TGTGCCAGCAGTTTAGGGCAGGTTGAATACTTC
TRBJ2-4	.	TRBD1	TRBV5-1	CASSSATGGLAKNIQYF	TGCGCCAGCAGCTCGGCTACAGGGGGTCTAGCCAAAAACATTCAGTACTTC
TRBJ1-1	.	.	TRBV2	CASRRSNTEAFF	TGTGCCAGCCGGAGGTCGAACACTGAAGCTTTCTTT
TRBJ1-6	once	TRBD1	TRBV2	CASRGQYNSPLHF	TGTGCCAGCAGGGGACAGTATAATTCACCCCTCCACTTT
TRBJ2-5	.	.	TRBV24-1	CATSDPGRGKETQYF	TGTGCCACCAGTGATCCCGGTCGAGGGAAGGAGACCCAGTACTTC
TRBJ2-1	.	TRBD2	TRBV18	CASSTDGRNEQFF	TGTGCCAGCTCAACGGACGGGAGGAATGAGCAGTTCTTC